The 13 T cell receptor beta chains reported below all come from one sample, sequenced in a study of shared clonotypes between healthy human individuals. Method: immunoSEQ multiplex PCR; TCRdb's copy keeps in-frame clones and lacks some. The table lists millions of clones, approximately 95% of them singletons, with under 0.45% in the top ten. The sample consisted of naive CD4+ T cells from PBMCs. Subset here: CD45RA+ positively selected. The origin of the receptors is a young man in good health. Some clones in this sample may be carry-over from other donors' samples.

The chain employs TRBV27 and TRBJ2-6, with D possibly matching TRBD2 (5 bases). The CDR3 totals 15 residues. The V and J ends lost 6 bases and 3 bases respectively, with 12 bases between them. CDR1 is MNHEY, CDR2 SMNVEV, per germline (reference sequence). CDR3 in amino acids: CASRGLGIGANVLTF. The CDR3 DNA reads as TGTGCCAGCAGGGGCCTCGGGATTGGGGCCAACGTCCTGACTTTC.

The chain uses TRBV19 and TRBJ2-6; D remains ambiguous. The CDR3 covers 18 residues. Germline V gene lookup returns CDR1 LNHDA and CDR2 SQIVND (reference sequence). V was shortened by 5 bases and J by 0 bases, with 17 bases between the two germline ends. The CDR3 here is CASSLGGLALSGANVLTF. In nucleotides, the CDR3 is TGTGCCAGTAGTCTAGGCGGTCTGGCCCTCTCTGGGGCCAACGTCCTGACTTTC.

The chain has TRBV5-1 and TRBJ2-5, with D perhaps given as TRBD1 or TRBD2 (5 bases each). Deletions cut 4 bases from V and 5 bases from J, with 15 bases between. Germline assignment: CDR1 SGHRS and CDR2 YFSETQ. The CDR3 contains 14 residues. The chain's CDR3 is CASSRGPPGETQYF. The DNA for the CDR3 is TGCGCCAGCAGCCGGGGACCCCCAGGGGAGACCCAGTACTTC.

The V and J genes are TRBV5-1 and TRBJ2-7; TRBD1 matches at 11 bases. Germline values: CDR1 SGHRS, CDR2 YFSETQ. The CDR3 is 18 amino acids. V shed 4 bases, J shed 5 bases, and the junction held 17 bases outside the gene matches. This CDR3 reads CASSTQPAGTGGLDEQYF. CDR3 coding DNA: TGCGCCAGCAGCACTCAACCCGCCGGGACAGGGGGGTTGGACGAGCAGTACTTC.

The rearrangement uses TRBV7-9 and TRBJ1-3; D not certain. Trimming took off 5 bases at V and 9 bases at J, with 11 bases between the two ends. The germline V gene has CDR1 SEHNR and CDR2 FQNEAQ (reference sequence). CDR3 length: 12 amino acids. Here the CDR3 reads CASSPSSRTIYF. The CDR3 DNA reads TGTGCCAGCAGCCCAAGCAGTCGCACCATATATTTT.

V gene TRBV28 combines with J gene TRBJ1-2; no firm D call. The length of the CDR3 is 12 residues. V was clipped by 6 bases and J by 4 bases, with 9 bases between them. In germline, CDR1 is MDHEN, CDR2 SYDVKM. In nucleotides, the CDR3 is TGTGCCAGCAGACCATTACTCTATGGCTACACCTTC. This encodes CASRPLLYGYTF.

This sequence joins TRBV29-1 and TRBJ2-3, with 7 nucleotides matching TRBD1. This CDR3 contains 13 residues. The V gene end was trimmed by 7 bases and the J gene end by 6 bases; junction bases not matched to a gene: 10. Germline V lookup: CDR1 SQVTM, CDR2 ANQGSEA. The chain's CDR3 is CSAEGAPGDTQYF. The CDR3 coding sequence is TGCAGCGCCGAGGGGGCCCCAGGGGATACGCAGTATTTT.

This clone was seen just once. The chain has TRBV18 and TRBJ2-5, with 13 bases that match TRBD2. The J segment lost 5 bases and the V segment lost 5 bases, leaving 5 bases of the junction unmatched. Germline values: CDR1 KGHSH, CDR2 LQKENI. CDR3 length: 15 amino acids. For the CDR3, the DNA is TGTGCCAGCTCAGAACTAGCGGGAGGGCCTGAGACCCAGTACTTC. Translated: CASSELAGGPETQYF.

This CDR3 is CASSYSRRAEKLFF. CDR3 nucleotides: TGTGCCAGCAGTTACTCGAGGCGGGCTGAAAAACTGTTTTTT. This chain links TRBV6-5 with TRBJ1-4; D unresolved. Germline CDR1 MNHEY, CDR2 SVGAGI. V shed 0 bases and J shed 7 bases, with 9 bases lying between them. The CDR3 extends over 14 amino acids.

J is TRBJ2-4 and V is TRBV7-9, with a weak D call TRBD2 (5 bases). The germline V gene has CDR1 SEHNR and CDR2 FQNEAQ (reference sequence). The ends were cut back, 3 bases at V and 7 bases at J, with 16 bases in the middle. This CDR3 comprises 15 residues. CDR3 coding DNA: TGTGCCAGCAGCTTTAATGAGCGGTTCCTTAACATTCAGTACTTC. Its protein product is CASSFNERFLNIQYF.

The gene calls are TRBV5-1 and TRBJ2-1; 14 bases fit TRBD2. Germline CDR1 and CDR2: SGHRS and YFSETQ. V shed 1 base and J 8 bases; nucleotides not matched to a gene: 2. The CDR3 sequence is 15 residues long. The CDR3: CASSLKTSGRDEQFF. The CDR3 nucleotides read TGCGCCAGCAGCTTGAAGACTAGCGGGAGGGATGAGCAGTTCTTC.

This sequence joins TRBV15 and TRBJ2-4; D might be TRBD1 or TRBD2, each matching 5 bases. With 4 bases removed from V and 8 bases from J, the gap between germline ends came to 18 bases. The CDR3 loop spans 15 amino acids. From germline, CDR1 is LNHNV and CDR2 YYDKDF (reference sequence). The CDR3 DNA follows: TGTGCCACCAGCAAAGCGGCAGCCGGGGCGGACATTCAGTACTTC. This sequence encodes CATSKAAAGADIQYF.

Comment on this clone: This sample also contains other DNA sequences that code for the same CDR3. The chain employs TRBV27 and TRBJ1-5; no reliable D call. CDR3 size: 14 residues. The V gene's germline CDR1 is MNHEY and CDR2 SMNVEV (reference sequence). V dropped 3 bases and J dropped 0 bases, with 6 bases sitting between them. This CDR3 reads CASSFLGSNQPQHF. The CDR3, as DNA: TGTGCCAGCAGTTTTCTTGGTAGCAATCAGCCCCAGCATTTT.